The source of this T cell receptor beta chain is a study of technical replicates of blood from a handful of donors. CDR1 is MNHEY and CDR2 is SVGAGI in the germline V gene. V lost 5 bases, J lost 5 bases, and 16 bases lay in between. This CDR3 is built from 14 residues. The repertoire was sequenced with immunoSEQ multiplex PCR; TCRdb's copy has only in-frame clones and lacks some. The repertoire holds approximately 60,000 clones, approximately 87% seen once, with 4% to 6.5% in the top ten. V is TRBV6-5 and J is TRBJ2-7, with a tentative D call TRBD2 (6 bases). The source of this sequence is a human donor in good health. Some clones in this sample may be carry-over from other donors' samples. The sample was PBMCs. CDR3 nucleotide sequence: TGTGCCAGCAGTACGGGACTCCCGGTCCACGAGCAGTACTTC. Encoded protein: CASSTGLPVHEQYF.